The rows below give T cell receptor beta chains drawn from one sample of a study of T cells in Graves' hyperthyroidism and ophthalmopathy. TCRdb analysed the multiplex PCR reads with MiXCR anew, one entry per CDR3 protein. The table shows more than 350,000 distinct CDR3 sequences, with more than 13% occurring only once. The specimen sequenced was blood. The receptor source for this set is a woman aged 25-40 years with Graves' hyperthyroidism. Both conserved end residues are part of each CDR3.

CDR3	V	J
CASSYGLAGGTGELFF	TRBV5-6	TRBJ2-2
CASSYRGLNEKLFF	TRBV6-6	TRBJ1-4
CSVDRMTNGYTF	TRBV29-1	TRBJ1-2
CASSGGRRYNEQFF	TRBV2	TRBJ2-1
CASSEQGALLNQPQHF	TRBV2	TRBJ1-5
CASSLGNMFSTDTQYF	TRBV28	TRBJ2-3
CASSRDFQETQYF	TRBV2	TRBJ2-5
CASSFSGLPYNEQFF	TRBV27	TRBJ2-1
CASRPPRGSEEQYF	TRBV18	TRBJ2-7
CASSPSGSSYEQYF	TRBV7-2	TRBJ2-7
CASSQGWSSGTGVYEQYF	TRBV3-1	TRBJ2-7
CASSLEGLQETQYF	TRBV5-1	TRBJ2-5
CASSPSRGSTYEQYF	TRBV7-2	TRBJ2-7
CATSDLGGAEAFF	TRBV24-1	TRBJ1-1
CATGGDLAKNIQYF	TRBV15	TRBJ2-4
CAWSPWEETQYF	TRBV30	TRBJ2-5
CASSLILGYSSYEQYF	TRBV28	TRBJ2-7
CASTGLYTEAFF	TRBV19	TRBJ1-1
CASSSFDANTGELFF	TRBV5-1	TRBJ2-2
CASSTSGDWSYEQYF	TRBV7-9	TRBJ2-7
CASSHASSGTQYF	TRBV3-1	TRBJ2-5
CASSPGTSGDNEQFF	TRBV11-2	TRBJ2-1
CASSQEGGYTF	TRBV3-1	TRBJ1-2
CSPRDQTCTDTQYF	TRBV29-1	TRBJ2-3
CASSLAPDSYYEQYF	TRBV12-3/TRBV12-4	TRBJ2-7
CASSPPTGGPEQFF	TRBV18	TRBJ2-1
CASSWVGTGFEQYF	TRBV5-1	TRBJ2-7
CASSTIMNTEAFF	TRBV3-1	TRBJ1-1
CASSQELGTGNTIYF	TRBV3-1	TRBJ1-3
CSVTTNTGHEQYF	TRBV29-1	TRBJ2-7
CSVTRAGGVKLFF	TRBV29-1	TRBJ2-2
CASGGYSNQPQHF	TRBV6-1	TRBJ1-5
CASSERESDTGELFF	TRBV9	TRBJ2-2
CASSLSSSYNSPLHF	TRBV4-1	TRBJ1-6
CASSIITGSLNTEAFF	TRBV19	TRBJ1-1
CASSQGGGQETQYF	TRBV3-1	TRBJ2-5
CASLAGVPNEQFF	TRBV19	TRBJ2-1
CASSIQLSNTEAFF	TRBV19	TRBJ1-1
CASSLSPLGWDQPQHF	TRBV7-2	TRBJ1-5
CSVGFLETQYF	TRBV29-1	TRBJ2-5
CSVRDVEKLFF	TRBV29-1	TRBJ1-4